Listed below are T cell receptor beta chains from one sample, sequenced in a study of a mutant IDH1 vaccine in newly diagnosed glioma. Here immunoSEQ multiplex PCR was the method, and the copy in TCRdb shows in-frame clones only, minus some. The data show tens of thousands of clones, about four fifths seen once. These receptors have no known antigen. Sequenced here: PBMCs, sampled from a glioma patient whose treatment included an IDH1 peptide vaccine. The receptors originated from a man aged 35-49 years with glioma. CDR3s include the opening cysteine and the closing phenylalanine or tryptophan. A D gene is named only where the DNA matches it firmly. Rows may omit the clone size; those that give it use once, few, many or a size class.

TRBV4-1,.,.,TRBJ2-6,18,CASSQHPGETAGANVLTF,TGCGCCAGCAGCCAGCATCCAGGGGAGACGGCTGGGGCCAACGTCCTGACTTTC
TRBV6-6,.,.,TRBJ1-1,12,CASSASNTEAFF,TGTGCCAGCAGTGCCAGCAACACTGAAGCTTTCTTT
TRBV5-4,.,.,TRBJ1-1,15,CASSLWRGVGTEAFF,TGTGCCAGCAGCCTATGGAGGGGCGTGGGGACTGAAGCTTTCTTT
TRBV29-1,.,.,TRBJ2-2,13,CSVGAWVGGELFF,TGCAGCGTTGGAGCGTGGGTGGGCGGGGAGCTGTTTTTT
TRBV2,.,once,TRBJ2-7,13,CASRGRGPFEQYF,TGTGCCAGCAGGGGACGGGGACCCTTCGAGCAGTACTTC
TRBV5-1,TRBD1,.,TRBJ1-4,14,CASSLAGGREKLFF,TGCGCCAGCAGCTTGGCAGGGGGCCGAGAAAAACTGTTTTTT
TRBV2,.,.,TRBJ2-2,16,CASSELRHGPPGELFF,TGTGCCAGCAGTGAACTTCGACACGGACCCCCCGGGGAGCTGTTTTTT
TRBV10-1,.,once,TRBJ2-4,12,CASSQGSGRQYF,TGCGCCAGCAGTCAGGGGTCAGGAAGGCAGTACTTC
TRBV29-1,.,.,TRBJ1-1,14,CSVEEAGRGTEAFF,TGCAGCGTTGAAGAGGCTGGGCGTGGCACTGAAGCTTTCTTT
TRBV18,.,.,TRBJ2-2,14,CASSPQTSSEELFF,TGTGCCAGCTCACCACAGACTAGTTCCGAGGAGCTGTTTTTT
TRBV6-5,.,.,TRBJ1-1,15,CASSYAPQGNTEAFF,TGTGCCAGCAGTTACGCACCGCAGGGGAACACTGAAGCTTTCTTT
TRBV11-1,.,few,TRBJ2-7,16,CASSLVRGLSSVEQYF,TGTGCCAGCAGCTTAGTCCGGGGGTTGAGTTCGGTCGAGCAGTACTTC
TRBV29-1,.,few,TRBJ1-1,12,CSVREGNTEAFF,TGCAGCGTCCGGGAGGGGAACACTGAAGCTTTCTTT
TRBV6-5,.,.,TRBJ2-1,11,CASTHGNEQFF,TGTGCCAGCACCCACGGTAATGAGCAGTTCTTC
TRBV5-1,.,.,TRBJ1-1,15,CASSLGRGARTEAFF,TGCGCCAGCAGCTTGGGTAGGGGGGCGCGAACTGAAGCTTTCTTT
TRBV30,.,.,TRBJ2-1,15,CALDSGTGAYNEQFF,TGTGCCCTGGATAGCGGGACAGGTGCCTACAATGAGCAGTTCTTC
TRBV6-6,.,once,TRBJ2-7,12,CASSRGGYEQYF,TGTGCCAGCAGCAGAGGAGGGTACGAGCAGTACTTC
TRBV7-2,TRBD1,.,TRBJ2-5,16,CASSDRRQGAVKTQYF,TGTGCCAGCAGCGACCGAAGACAGGGGGCTGTAAAGACCCAGTACTTC
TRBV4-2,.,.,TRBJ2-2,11,CASSLSGELFF,TGTGCCAGCAGCCTATCCGGGGAGCTGTTTTTT
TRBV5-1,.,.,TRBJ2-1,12,CASSLGGELQFF,TGCGCCAGCAGCTTGGGCGGGGAACTTCAGTTCTTC
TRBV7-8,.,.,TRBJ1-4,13,CASSFQRDEKLFF,TGTGCCAGCAGCTTCCAGCGAGACGAAAAACTGTTTTTT
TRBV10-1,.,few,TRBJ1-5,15,CASSPHRGRNQPQHF,TGCGCCAGCAGTCCCCATCGTGGGCGCAATCAGCCCCAGCATTTT
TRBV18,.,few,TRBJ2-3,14,CASSPPVHPDTQYF,TGTGCCAGCTCACCACCTGTACACCCAGATACGCAGTATTTT
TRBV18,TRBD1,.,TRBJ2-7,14,CASSPSTGDYEQYF,TGTGCCAGCTCACCTAGTACAGGGGACTACGAGCAGTACTTC
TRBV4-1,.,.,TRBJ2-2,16,CASTPGRGPFTGELFF,TGCGCCAGCACCCCTGGGCGGGGGCCTTTCACCGGGGAGCTGTTTTTT
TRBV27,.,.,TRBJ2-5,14,CASSPTQGTETQYF,TGTGCCAGCAGTCCGACCCAGGGGACAGAGACCCAGTACTTC
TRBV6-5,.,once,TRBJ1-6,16,CASSYKSRGYNSPLHF,TGTGCCAGCAGTTATAAAAGTAGGGGGTATAATTCACCCCTCCACTTT
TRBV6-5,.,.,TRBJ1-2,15,CASSRDSKANYGYTF,TGTGCCAGCAGCCGGGACTCTAAGGCTAACTATGGCTACACCTTC
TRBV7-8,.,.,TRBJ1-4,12,CASSSGRGKLFF,TGTGCCAGCAGCTCTGGACGGGGAAAACTGTTTTTT
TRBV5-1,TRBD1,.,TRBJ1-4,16,CASSIGTGGEVEKLFF,TGCGCCAGCAGCATAGGGACAGGGGGCGAGGTTGAAAAACTGTTTTTT
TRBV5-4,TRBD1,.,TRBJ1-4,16,CASSPGQAVGNEKLFF,TGTGCCAGCAGCCCGGGACAGGCAGTCGGTAATGAAAAACTGTTTTTT
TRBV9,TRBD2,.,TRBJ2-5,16,CASSVNPAGGGETQYF,TGTGCCAGCAGCGTCAATCCGGCGGGGGGTGGAGAGACCCAGTACTTC
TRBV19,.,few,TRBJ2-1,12,CASRQGGNEQFF,TGTGCCAGTAGACAGGGTGGGAATGAGCAGTTCTTC
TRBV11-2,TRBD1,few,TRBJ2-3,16,CASSARGQGNADTQYF,TGTGCCAGCAGCGCAAGGGGACAGGGGAATGCAGATACGCAGTATTTT
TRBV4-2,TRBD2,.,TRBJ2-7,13,CASRDGLAYEQYF,TGTGCCAGCAGAGACGGACTAGCCTACGAGCAGTACTTC
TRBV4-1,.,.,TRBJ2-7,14,CASSHRDGDYEQYF,TGCGCCAGCAGCCACAGGGACGGCGACTACGAGCAGTACTTC
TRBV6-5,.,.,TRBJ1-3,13,CASSYSSGNTIYF,TGTGCCAGCAGCTACTCGTCCGGAAACACCATATATTTT
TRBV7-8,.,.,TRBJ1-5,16,CASSLNHLPSNQPQHF,TGTGCCAGCAGCTTAAATCACCTCCCTAGCAATCAGCCCCAGCATTTT
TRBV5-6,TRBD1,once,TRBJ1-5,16,CASSIGQGRPNQPQHF,TGTGCCAGCAGCATTGGACAGGGAAGGCCCAATCAGCCCCAGCATTTT
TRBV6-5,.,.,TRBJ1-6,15,CASSRGAAGNSPLHF,TGTGCCAGCAGTCGGGGGGCGGCTGGTAATTCACCCCTCCACTTT
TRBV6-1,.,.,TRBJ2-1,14,CASSTPGSNNEQFF,TGTGCCAGCAGCACCCCAGGGTCCAACAATGAGCAGTTCTTC
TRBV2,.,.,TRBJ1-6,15,CASSKESSYNSPLHF,TGTGCCAGCAGTAAGGAGAGCTCCTATAATTCACCCCTCCACTTT
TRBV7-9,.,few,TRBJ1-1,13,CASSVGRGTEAFF,TGTGCCAGCAGCGTCGGCCGGGGGACTGAAGCTTTCTTT
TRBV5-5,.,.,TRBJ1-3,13,CASSLQATNTIYF,TGTGCCAGCAGCCTGCAGGCCACAAACACCATATATTTT
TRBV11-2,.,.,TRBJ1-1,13,CASSLDQHTEAFF,TGTGCCAGCAGCTTAGATCAGCACACTGAAGCTTTCTTT